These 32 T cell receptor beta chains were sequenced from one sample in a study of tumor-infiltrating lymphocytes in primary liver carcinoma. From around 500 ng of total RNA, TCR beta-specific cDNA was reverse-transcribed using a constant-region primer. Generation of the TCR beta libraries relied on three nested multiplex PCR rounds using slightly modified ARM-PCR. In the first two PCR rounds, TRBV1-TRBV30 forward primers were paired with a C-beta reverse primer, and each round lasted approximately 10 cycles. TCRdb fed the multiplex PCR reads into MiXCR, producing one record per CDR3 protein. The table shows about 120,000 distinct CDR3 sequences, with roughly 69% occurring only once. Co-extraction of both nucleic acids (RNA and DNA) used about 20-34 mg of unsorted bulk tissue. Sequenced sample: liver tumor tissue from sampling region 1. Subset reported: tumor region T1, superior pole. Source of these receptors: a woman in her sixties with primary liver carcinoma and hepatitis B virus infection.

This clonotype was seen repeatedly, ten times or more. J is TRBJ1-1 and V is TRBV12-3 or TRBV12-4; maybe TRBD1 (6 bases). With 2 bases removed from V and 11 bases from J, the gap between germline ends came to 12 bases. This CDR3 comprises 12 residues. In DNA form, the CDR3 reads TGTGCCAGCAGTTTATCGGGGGGCAGGGCTTTCTTT. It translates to CASSLSGGRAFF.

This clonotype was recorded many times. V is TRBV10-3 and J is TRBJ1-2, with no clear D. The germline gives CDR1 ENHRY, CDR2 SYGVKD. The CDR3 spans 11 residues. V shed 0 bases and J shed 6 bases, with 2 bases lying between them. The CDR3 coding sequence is TGTGCCATCAGTGAGTCCGATGGCTACACCTTC. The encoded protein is CAISESDGYTF.

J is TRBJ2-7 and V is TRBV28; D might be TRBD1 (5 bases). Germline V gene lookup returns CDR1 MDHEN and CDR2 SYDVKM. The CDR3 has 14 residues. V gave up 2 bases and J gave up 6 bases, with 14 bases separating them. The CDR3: CASSLAQTVREQYF. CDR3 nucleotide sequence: TGTGCCAGCAGTTTAGCCCAGACAGTCCGCGAGCAGTACTTC.

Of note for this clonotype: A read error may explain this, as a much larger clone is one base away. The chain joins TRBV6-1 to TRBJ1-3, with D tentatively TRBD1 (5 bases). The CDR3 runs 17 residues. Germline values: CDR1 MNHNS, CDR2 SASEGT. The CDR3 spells CASSDHSQEFSGNTMYF. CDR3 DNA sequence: TGTGCCAGCAGTGATCACTCACAGGAATTCTCTGGAAACACCATGTATTTT.

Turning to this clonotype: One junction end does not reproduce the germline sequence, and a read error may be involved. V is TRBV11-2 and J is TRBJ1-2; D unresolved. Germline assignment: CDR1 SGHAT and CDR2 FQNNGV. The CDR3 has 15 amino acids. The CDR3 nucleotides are TGTGCCAGCAGCTTGGATCCGGGATCAATCCATGGCTACACATTC. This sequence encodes CASSLDPGSIHGYTF. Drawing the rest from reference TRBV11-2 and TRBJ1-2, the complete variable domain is EAGVAQSPRYKIIEKRQSVAFWCNPISGHATLYWYQQILGQGPKLLIQFQNNGVVDDSQLPKDRFSAERLKGVDSTLKIQPAKLEDSAVYLCASSLDPGSIHGYTFGSGTRLTVV.

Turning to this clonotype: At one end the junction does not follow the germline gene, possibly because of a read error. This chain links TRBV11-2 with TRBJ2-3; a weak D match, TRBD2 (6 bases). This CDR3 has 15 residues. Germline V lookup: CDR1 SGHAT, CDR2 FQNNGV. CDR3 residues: CTSSFRLGHTDTQYF. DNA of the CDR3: TGTACCAGCAGCTTCAGACTAGGACACACAGATACGCAGTATTTT.

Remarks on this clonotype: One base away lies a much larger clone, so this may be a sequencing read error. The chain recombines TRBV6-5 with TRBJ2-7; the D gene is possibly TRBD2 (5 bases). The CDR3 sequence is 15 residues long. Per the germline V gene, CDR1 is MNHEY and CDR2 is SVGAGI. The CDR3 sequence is CASSHSSPSRYEQYF. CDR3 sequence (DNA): TGTGCCAGCAGTCACTCGAGTCCTAGCAGGTACGAGCAGTACTTC.

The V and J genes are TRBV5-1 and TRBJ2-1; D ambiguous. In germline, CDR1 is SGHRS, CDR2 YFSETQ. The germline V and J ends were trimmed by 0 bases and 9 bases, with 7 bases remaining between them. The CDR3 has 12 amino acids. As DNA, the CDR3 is TGCGCCAGCAGCTTGGAAGTCGGTGAGCAGTTCTTC. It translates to CASSLEVGEQFF.

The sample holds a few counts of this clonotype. CDR3 DNA: TGTGCCAGCAGCTTAGATTTGGCTGACGAGCAGTACTTC. Its protein product is CASSLDLADEQYF. This sequence joins TRBV7-8 and TRBJ2-7, with unresolved D. Germline lookup yields CDR1 SGHVS and CDR2 FQNEAQ. Trimming took off 1 base at V and 5 bases at J, with 9 bases between the two ends. The CDR3 has 13 residues.

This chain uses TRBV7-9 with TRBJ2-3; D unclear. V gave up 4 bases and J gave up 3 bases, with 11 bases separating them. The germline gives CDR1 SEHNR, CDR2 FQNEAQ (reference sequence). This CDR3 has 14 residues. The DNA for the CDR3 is TGTGCCAGCAGCTCAACCCGAGGTACAGATACGCAGTATTTT. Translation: CASSSTRGTDTQYF.

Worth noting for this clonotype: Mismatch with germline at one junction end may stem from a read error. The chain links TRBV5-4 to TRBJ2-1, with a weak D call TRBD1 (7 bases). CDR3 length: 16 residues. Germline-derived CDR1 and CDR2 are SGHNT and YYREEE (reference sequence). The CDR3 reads CASSPAGGSSYNEQLF. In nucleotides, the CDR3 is TGTGCCAGCAGCCCCGCAGGGGGGAGCTCCTACAATGAGCAGCTCTTC.

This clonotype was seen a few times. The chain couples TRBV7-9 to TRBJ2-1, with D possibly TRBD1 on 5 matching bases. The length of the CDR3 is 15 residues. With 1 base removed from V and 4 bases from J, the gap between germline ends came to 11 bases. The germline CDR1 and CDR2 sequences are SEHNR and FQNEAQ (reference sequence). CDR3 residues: CASSLVGHPYNEQFF. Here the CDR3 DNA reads TGTGCCAGCAGCTTAGTAGGACACCCATACAATGAGCAGTTCTTC.

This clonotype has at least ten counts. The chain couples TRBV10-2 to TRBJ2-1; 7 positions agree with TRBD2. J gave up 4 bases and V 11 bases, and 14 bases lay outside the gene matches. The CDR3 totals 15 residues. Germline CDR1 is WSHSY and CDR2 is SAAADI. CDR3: CAYHPPSGPYNEQFF. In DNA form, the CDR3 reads TGCGCCTACCACCCCCCTAGCGGACCTTACAATGAGCAGTTCTTC.

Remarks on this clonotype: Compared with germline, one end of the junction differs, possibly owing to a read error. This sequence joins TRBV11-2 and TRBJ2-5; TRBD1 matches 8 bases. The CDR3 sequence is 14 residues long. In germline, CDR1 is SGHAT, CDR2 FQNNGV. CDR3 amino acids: CASMTGATQETQYF. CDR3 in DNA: TGTGCTAGCATGACAGGGGCCACACAAGAGACCCAGTACTTC. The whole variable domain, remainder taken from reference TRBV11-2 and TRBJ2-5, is EAGVAQSPRYKIIEKRQSVAFWCNPISGHATLYWYQQILGQGPKLLIQFQNNGVVDDSQLPKDRFSAERLKGVDSTLKIQPAKLEDSAVYLCASMTGATQETQYFGPGTRLLVL.

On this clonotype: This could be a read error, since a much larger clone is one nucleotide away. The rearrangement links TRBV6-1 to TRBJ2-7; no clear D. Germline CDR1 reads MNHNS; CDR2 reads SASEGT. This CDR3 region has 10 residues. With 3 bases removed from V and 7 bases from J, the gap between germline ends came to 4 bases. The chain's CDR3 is CASSDREQYF. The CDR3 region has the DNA TGTGCCAGCAGTGACAGGGAGCAGTACTTC.

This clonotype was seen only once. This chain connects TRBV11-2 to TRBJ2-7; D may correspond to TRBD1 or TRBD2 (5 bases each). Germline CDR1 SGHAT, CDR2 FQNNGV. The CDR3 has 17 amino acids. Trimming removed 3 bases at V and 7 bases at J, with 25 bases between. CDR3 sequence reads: CASSFTPLRGSYDEQYF. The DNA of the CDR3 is TGTGCCAGCAGCTTTACCCCACTGAGGGGCTCCTACGATGAGCAGTACTTC.

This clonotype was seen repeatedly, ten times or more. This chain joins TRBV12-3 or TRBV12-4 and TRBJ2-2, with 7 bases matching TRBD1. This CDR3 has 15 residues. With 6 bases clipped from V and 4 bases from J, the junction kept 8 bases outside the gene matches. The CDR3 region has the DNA TGTGCCAGCAGCCCCCAGGGGGTGAGCACCGGGGAGCTGTTTTTT. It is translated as CASSPQGVSTGELFF.

For the CDR3, the DNA is TGTGCCAGCAATAGTCGGCGGGAAGGCTCCTACAATGAGCAGTTCTTC. Encoded protein: CASNSRREGSYNEQFF. J is TRBJ2-1 and V is TRBV2, with D tentatively TRBD2 (6 bases). This CDR3 contains 16 residues. V was trimmed by 7 bases and J by 0 bases, leaving 16 bases between them. Germline V gene lookup returns CDR1 SNHLY and CDR2 FYNNEI.

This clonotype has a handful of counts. The CDR3 sequence is CASSFGTSGNNEQFF. The CDR3 nucleotides are TGTGCCAGCAGCTTTGGGACTAGCGGAAACAATGAGCAGTTCTTC. This chain links TRBV7-9 with TRBJ2-1; 11 positions match TRBD2. Germline V gene sequence: CDR1 SEHNR, CDR2 FQNEAQ (reference sequence). This CDR3 is 15 amino acids long. Trimming at V came to 3 bases and at J to 5 bases, leaving 3 bases not matched to a gene.

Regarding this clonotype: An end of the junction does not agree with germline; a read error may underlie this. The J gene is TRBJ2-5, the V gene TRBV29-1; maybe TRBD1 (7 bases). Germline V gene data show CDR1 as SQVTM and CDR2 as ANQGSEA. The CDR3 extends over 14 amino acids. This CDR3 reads CSLGGVGGQETHYF. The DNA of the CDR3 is TGCAGCCTCGGCGGGGTGGGAGGACAGGAGACCCATTACTTC.

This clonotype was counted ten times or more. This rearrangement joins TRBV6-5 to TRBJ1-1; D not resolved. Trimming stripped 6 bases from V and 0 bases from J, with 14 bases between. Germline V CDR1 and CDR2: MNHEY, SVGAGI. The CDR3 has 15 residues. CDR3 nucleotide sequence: TGTGCCAGCAGAATAGGGAGAAGGATGAACACTGAAGCTTTCTTT. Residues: CASRIGRRMNTEAFF.

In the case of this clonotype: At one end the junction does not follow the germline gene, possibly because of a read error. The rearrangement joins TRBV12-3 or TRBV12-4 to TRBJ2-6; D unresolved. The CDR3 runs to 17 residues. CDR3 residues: CAGSPPWTYSGANVLTF. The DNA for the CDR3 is TGTGCCGGCAGTCCTCCCTGGACCTACTCTGGGGCCAACGTCCTGACTTTC.

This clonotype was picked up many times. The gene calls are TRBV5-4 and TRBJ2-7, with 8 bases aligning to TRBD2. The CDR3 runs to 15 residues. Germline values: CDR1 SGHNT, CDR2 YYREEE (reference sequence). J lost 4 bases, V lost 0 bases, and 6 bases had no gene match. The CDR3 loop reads CASSLAGGRRYEQYF. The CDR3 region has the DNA TGTGCCAGCAGCTTGGCTGGCGGGAGGAGGTACGAGCAGTACTTC. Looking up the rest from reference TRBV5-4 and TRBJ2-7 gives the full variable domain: ETGVTQSPTHLIKTRGQQVTLRCSSQSGHNTVSWYQQALGQGPQFIFQYYREEENGRGNFPPRFSGLQFPNYSSELNVNALELDDSALYLCASSLAGGRRYEQYFGPGTRLTVT.

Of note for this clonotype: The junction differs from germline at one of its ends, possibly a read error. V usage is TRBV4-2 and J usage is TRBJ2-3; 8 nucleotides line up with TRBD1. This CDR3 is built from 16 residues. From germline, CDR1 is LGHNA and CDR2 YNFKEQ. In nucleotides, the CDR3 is TGTGCCAGCAGCCAAGATCCGGGACAGGACACAGATACGCATTATTTT. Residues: CASSQDPGQDTDTHYF.

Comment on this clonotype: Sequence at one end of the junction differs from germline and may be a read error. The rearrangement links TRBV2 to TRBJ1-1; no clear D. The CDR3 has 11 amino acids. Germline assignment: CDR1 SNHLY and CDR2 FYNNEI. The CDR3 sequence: CASSDSTKAFF. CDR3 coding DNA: TGTGCCAGCAGCGACTCCACTAAAGCTTTCTTT.

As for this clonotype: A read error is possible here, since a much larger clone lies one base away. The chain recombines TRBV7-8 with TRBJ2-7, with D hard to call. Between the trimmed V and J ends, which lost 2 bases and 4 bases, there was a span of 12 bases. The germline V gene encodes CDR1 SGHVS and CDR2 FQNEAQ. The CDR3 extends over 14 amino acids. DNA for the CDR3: TGTGCCAGCAGCTTATCTCGCCGTAGGTACGAGCAGTACTTC. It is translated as CASSLSRRRYEQYF.

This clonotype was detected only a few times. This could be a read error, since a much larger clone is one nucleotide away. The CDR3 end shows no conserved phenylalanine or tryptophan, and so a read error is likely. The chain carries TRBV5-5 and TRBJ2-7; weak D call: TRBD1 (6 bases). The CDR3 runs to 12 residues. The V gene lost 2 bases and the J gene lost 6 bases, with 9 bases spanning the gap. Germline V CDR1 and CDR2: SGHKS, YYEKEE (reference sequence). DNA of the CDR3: TGTGCCAGCAGCTTACAGGGATTCGAGCAGTACTCC. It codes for CASSLQGFEQYS.

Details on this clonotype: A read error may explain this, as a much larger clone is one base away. CDR3 DNA: TGTGCCAGCAGTGAGGGGGGGGCCATAAACACTGAAGCTTTCTTT. Amino acid sequence: CASSEGGAINTEAFF. The V and J genes are TRBV6-1 and TRBJ1-1, with a weak D call TRBD1 (6 bases). The CDR3 length is 15 residues. Germline V CDR1 and CDR2: MNHNS, SASEGT. V lost 3 bases, J lost 2 bases, and 13 bases lay in between.

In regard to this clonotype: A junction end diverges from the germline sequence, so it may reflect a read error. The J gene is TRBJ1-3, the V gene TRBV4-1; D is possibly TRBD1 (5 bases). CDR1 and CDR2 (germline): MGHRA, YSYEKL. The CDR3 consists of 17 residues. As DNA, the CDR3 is TGCGCAAGCAGCCAACAGCTGGGGGGAGACTTGGGAAGCACCATATATTTT. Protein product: CASSQQLGGDLGSTIYF.

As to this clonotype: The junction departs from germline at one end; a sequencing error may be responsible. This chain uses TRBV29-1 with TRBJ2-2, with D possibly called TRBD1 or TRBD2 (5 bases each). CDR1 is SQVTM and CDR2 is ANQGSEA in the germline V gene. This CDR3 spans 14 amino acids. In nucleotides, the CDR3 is TGCAGCGCGGCGGAGTGGGCGAACACCGGGGACCTGTTTTTT. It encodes CSAAEWANTGDLFF.

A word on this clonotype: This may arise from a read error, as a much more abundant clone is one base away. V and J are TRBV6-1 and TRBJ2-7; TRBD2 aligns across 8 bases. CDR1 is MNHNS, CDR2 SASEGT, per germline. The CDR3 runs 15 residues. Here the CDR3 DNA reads TGTGCCAGCAATGAATCCGGGACTAGGGCCTACGAGCAGTACTTC. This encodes CASNESGTRAYEQYF.

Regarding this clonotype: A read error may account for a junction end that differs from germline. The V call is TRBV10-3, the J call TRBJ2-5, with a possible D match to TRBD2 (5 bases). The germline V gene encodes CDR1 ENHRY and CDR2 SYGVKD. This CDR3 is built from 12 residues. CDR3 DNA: TGTACCATAAGTGAGAGGGATGAGACCCAGTACTTC. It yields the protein CTISERDETQYF.